What follows are 29 T cell receptor beta chains derived from one specimen sequenced in a study of shared clonotypes between healthy human individuals. The data were produced by immunoSEQ multiplex PCR, yet TCRdb's version contains in-frame clones alone and is incomplete. This sample has some 480,000 clones, with roughly 85% found just once. Sequenced sample: PBMCs. Source of these receptors: a woman aged 40-49 years in good health. Some clones in this sample may be carry-over from other donors' samples.

The V gene is TRBV21-1, the J gene TRBJ2-7; the tabulated D call, TRBD1, remains unverified against the DNA. TRBV21-1 is listed as a pseudogene. This CDR3 contains 17 residues. The CDR3 reads CASSNEGLWTAPYEQYF. The CDR3 DNA reads TGTGCCAGCAGCAATGAGGGGTTGTGGACAGCGCCCTACGAGCAGTACTTC.

Worth noting for this clone: Being one base from a much bigger clone, this may be a read error. V usage is TRBV29-1 and J usage is TRBJ1-2; TRBD1 matches at 8 bases. Germline-derived CDR1 and CDR2 are SQVTM and ANQGSEA. V shed 0 bases, J shed 8 bases, and the junction held 8 bases outside the gene matches. CDR3 length equals 14 residues. CDR3 region: CSVEDCSRGLGYTF. For the CDR3, the DNA is TGCAGCGTTGAAGATTGTAGCAGGGGGCTCGGCTACACCTTC.

The gene calls are TRBV27 and TRBJ1-5; 8 nucleotides line up with TRBD1. V was pared by 5 bases and J by 7 bases, with 10 bases of the junction left unmatched. CDR1 is MNHEY, CDR2 SMNVEV, per germline (reference sequence). The CDR3 sequence is 15 residues long. The CDR3 nucleotides are TGTGCCAGCAGTCCCATTATCTCAGGGGGCCAGCCCCAGCATTTT. Translating gives CASSPIISGGQPQHF.

J is TRBJ2-3 and V is TRBV7-9; TRBD2 agrees at 8 bases. V gave up 5 bases and J gave up 5 bases; unmatched junction bases: 15. This CDR3 comprises 17 residues. CDR1 and CDR2 (germline): SEHNR, FQNEAQ (reference sequence). CDR3 DNA: TGTGCCAGCAGCACCAGCACTTTCGGGAGGGCCGGAGATACGCAGTATTTT. Encoded protein: CASSTSTFGRAGDTQYF.

This clone was seen a handful of times. The rearrangement uses TRBV30 and TRBJ2-5; D is unresolved. There are 14 residues in the CDR3. Germline V gene lookup returns CDR1 GTSNPN and CDR2 SVGIG (reference sequence). Trimming cost V 0 bases and J 2 bases, with 10 bases left between them. CDR3 in DNA: TGTGCCTGGAGTGTAGGCCTAGGGCAAGAGACCCAGTACTTC. Encoded protein: CAWSVGLGQETQYF.

This sequence joins TRBV5-1 and TRBJ1-1; D might be TRBD1 (6 bases). The CDR3 contains 14 residues. V was shortened by 7 bases and J by 4 bases, with 17 bases between the two germline ends. Germline CDR1 SGHRS, CDR2 YFSETQ. The CDR3 sequence is CASLDTRGSTEAFF. As DNA, the CDR3 is TGCGCCAGCCTCGACACCAGGGGATCCACTGAAGCTTTCTTT.

The rearrangement uses TRBV7-2 and TRBJ2-7; TRBD1 aligns across 8 bases. J gave up 3 bases and V 1 base, and 5 bases lay outside the gene matches. Germline loops: CDR1 SGHTA, CDR2 FQGNSA. The CDR3 is made up of 15 amino acids. CDR3 sequence reads: CASSLGTGGGYEQYF. CDR3 in DNA: TGTGCCAGCAGCTTAGGAACAGGGGGTGGCTACGAGCAGTACTTC.

This chain uses TRBV2 with TRBJ1-2; D call uncertain. V gave up 6 bases and J gave up 2 bases, with 10 bases separating them. Germline-derived CDR1 and CDR2 are SNHLY and FYNNEI. The CDR3 covers 13 residues. DNA for the CDR3: TGTGCCAGCAGGGGGAATCGGAACTATGGCTACACCTTC. Residues: CASRGNRNYGYTF.

The rearrangement joins TRBV7-9 to TRBJ1-1; D gene ambiguous. The CDR3 has 16 residues. Germline CDR1 SEHNR, CDR2 FQNEAQ (reference sequence). The V gene lost 5 bases and the J gene lost 3 bases, with 19 bases spanning the gap. The CDR3 sequence is CASSPSPLSGDTEAFF. CDR3 nucleotides: TGTGCCAGCAGCCCAAGTCCTCTGTCGGGAGACACTGAAGCTTTCTTT.

V gene TRBV28 combines with J gene TRBJ2-5, with 12 bases aligning to TRBD1. This CDR3 has 12 residues. Germline-derived CDR1 and CDR2 are MDHEN and SYDVKM. The V segment lost 6 bases and the J segment 9 bases; nucleotides outside the gene matches: 2. For the CDR3, the DNA is TGTGCCAGCAGAGGGACAGGGGGCCCCCAGTACTTC. Translated, it gives CASRGTGGPQYF.

The chain links TRBV9 to TRBJ1-5; D call uncertain. CDR3 length equals 13 residues. Germline V gives CDR1 SGDLS, CDR2 YYNGEE. The ends were cut back, 0 bases at V and 4 bases at J, with 5 bases in the middle. CDR3 sequence reads: CASSVAVNQPQHF. The CDR3 bases are TGTGCCAGCAGCGTAGCCGTGAATCAGCCCCAGCATTTT.

CDR3 sequence (DNA): TGTGCCAGTACCACGGGACCCAATGACCCGAACACTGAAGCTTTCTTT. Translating it yields CASTTGPNDPNTEAFF. The rearrangement uses TRBV19 and TRBJ1-1; perhaps TRBD1 as D (5 bases). V shed 7 bases and J shed 1 base, with 19 bases lying between them. This CDR3 has 16 residues. Germline values: CDR1 LNHDA, CDR2 SQIVND (reference sequence).

This chain connects TRBV2 to TRBJ1-2; a weak D match, TRBD1 (6 bases). Trimming took off 5 bases at V and 7 bases at J, with 14 bases between the two ends. The CDR3 consists of 13 residues. Germline CDR1 and CDR2: SNHLY and FYNNEI. The CDR3 sequence is CASSRTVNPGYTF. CDR3 DNA: TGTGCCAGCAGTAGGACAGTCAACCCTGGCTACACCTTC.

The gene calls are TRBV4-1 and TRBJ2-5; no clear D. V was trimmed by 0 bases and J by 2 bases, leaving 10 bases between them. This CDR3 is built from 15 residues. Germline V gene data show CDR1 as MGHRA and CDR2 as YSYEKL. The CDR3 region has the DNA TGCGCCAGCAGCCAAGAAGCGAGACTGCAAGAGACCCAGTACTTC. This gives the protein CASSQEARLQETQYF.

This clone showed up just a few times. The chain uses TRBV30 and TRBJ2-7; D not resolved. The CDR3 is 14 amino acids. Trimming removed 3 bases at V and 0 bases at J, with 12 bases between. The germline gives CDR1 GTSNPN, CDR2 SVGIG (reference sequence). The CDR3 DNA follows: TGTGCCTGGAGAAAGACCGATAGCTCCTACGAGCAGTACTTC. Its protein product is CAWRKTDSSYEQYF.

The J gene is TRBJ1-1, the V gene TRBV20-1; D uncertain. Germline V gene lookup returns CDR1 DFQATT and CDR2 SNEGSKA (reference sequence). The CDR3 covers 11 residues. Trimming cost V 7 bases and J 1 base, with 7 bases left between them. The CDR3 loop is CSGGTNTEAFF. The CDR3 bases are TGCAGTGGCGGAACGAACACTGAAGCTTTCTTT.

The V call is TRBV7-9, the J call TRBJ1-1; 7 bases fit TRBD1. The germline V gene has CDR1 SEHNR and CDR2 FQNEAQ (reference sequence). CDR3 length: 13 residues. Trimming at V came to 4 bases and at J to 2 bases, leaving 1 base not matched to a gene. CDR3 loop: CASSWDSNTEAFF. CDR3 nucleotides: TGTGCCAGCAGCTGGGACAGCAACACTGAAGCTTTCTTT. The entire variable domain, with the rest obtained from reference TRBV7-9 and TRBJ1-1, is as follows: DTGVSQNPRHKITKRGQNVTFRCDPISEHNRLYWYRQTLGQGPEFLTYFQNEAQLEKSRLLSDRFSAERPKGSFSTLEIQRTEQGDSAMYLCASSWDSNTEAFFGQGTRLTVV.

On this clone itself: A much larger clone lies a single base off, so this may be a read error. The V call is TRBV5-8, the J call TRBJ1-4; TRBD1 matches at 7 bases. This CDR3 is built from 16 residues. CDR1 SGHTS and CDR2 YDEGEE come from the germline V gene. Losses at the gene ends were 9 bases for V and 0 bases for J; bases not matched to a gene: 11. In DNA, the CDR3 is TGTGCCAACAGATACAGGGGAGGGGCAACTAATGAAAAACTGTTTTTT. The encoded protein is CANRYRGGATNEKLFF.

The rearrangement uses TRBV7-2 and TRBJ2-5; D remains ambiguous. Per germline, CDR1 SGHTA and CDR2 FQGNSA. V lost 1 base, J lost 3 bases, and 9 bases lay in between. This CDR3 region has 14 residues. CDR3 nucleotides: TGTGCCAGCAGCTTAGGCTACAGAAAAGAGACCCAGTACTTC. Protein sequence: CASSLGYRKETQYF.

This sequence joins TRBV28 and TRBJ1-4, with a possible D match to TRBD1 (6 bases). The germline gives CDR1 MDHEN, CDR2 SYDVKM. Trimming cost V 6 bases and J 8 bases, with 19 bases left between them. This CDR3 is built from 15 residues. CDR3 protein: CASSQISGGVEKLFF. The CDR3 DNA reads as TGTGCCAGCAGCCAGATATCGGGGGGCGTCGAAAAACTGTTTTTT.

This chain uses TRBV28 with TRBJ1-2; the match to TRBD1 covers 7 bases. V trimming: 5 bases; J trimming: 8 bases; junction bases outside the gene matches: 5. The CDR3 consists of 12 residues. The germline V gene encodes CDR1 MDHEN and CDR2 SYDVKM. The CDR3 is CASSPYRGGYTF. As DNA, the CDR3 is TGTGCCAGCAGTCCATACAGGGGCGGCTACACCTTC.

V and J are TRBV11-3 and TRBJ2-2; 11 bases agree with TRBD2. The V gene's germline CDR1 is SGHNT and CDR2 YENEEA. The CDR3 contains 16 residues. After removal of 5 bases from V and 4 bases from J, the junction contained 6 bases not matched to a gene. The CDR3 loop is CASSPGLAGGTGELFF. The DNA for the CDR3 is TGTGCCAGCAGCCCAGGGCTAGCGGGAGGCACCGGGGAGCTGTTTTTT.

The V and J genes are TRBV19 and TRBJ2-3; D is unresolved. Germline V gene data show CDR1 as LNHDA and CDR2 as SQIVND (reference sequence). The CDR3 extends over 14 amino acids. V was shortened by 7 bases and J by 0 bases, with 11 bases between the two germline ends. For the CDR3, the DNA is TGTGCCAGTAAATTTAAGGCTAGCACAGATACGCAGTATTTT. Its translation: CASKFKASTDTQYF. The full variable domain, completed using reference TRBV19 and TRBJ2-3, is DGGITQSPKYLFRKEGQNVTLSCEQNLNHDAMYWYRQDPGQGLRLIYYSQIVNDFQKGDIAEGYSVSREKKESFPLTVTSAQKNPTAFYLCASKFKASTDTQYFGPGTRLTVL.

The chain employs TRBV5-1 and TRBJ2-7, with D perhaps matching TRBD2 (5 bases). This CDR3 has 14 residues. Trimming pared 1 base from V and 7 bases from J, leaving 15 bases between. Germline-derived CDR1 and CDR2 are SGHRS and YFSETQ. CDR3 protein: CASSLLTQTGEQYF. DNA of the CDR3: TGCGCCAGCAGCTTGCTCACCCAAACGGGGGAGCAGTACTTC.

J is TRBJ2-5 and V is TRBV29-1; D is undetermined. Trimming cost V 4 bases and J 2 bases, with 5 bases left between them. CDR3 length: 11 residues. The germline V gene encodes CDR1 SQVTM and CDR2 ANQGSEA. Written as DNA, the CDR3 is TGCAGCGTTGTCCCTCAAGAGACCCAGTACTTC. It translates to CSVVPQETQYF.

This chain connects TRBV28 to TRBJ1-1, with D possibly matching TRBD1 (5 bases). V was clipped by 3 bases and J by 3 bases, with 14 bases between them. CDR1 is MDHEN and CDR2 is SYDVKM in the germline V gene. The CDR3 contains 15 residues. Here the CDR3 reads CASSFWQGFHTEAFF. CDR3 sequence (DNA): TGTGCCAGCAGTTTTTGGCAGGGTTTTCACACTGAAGCTTTCTTT.

V gene TRBV7-8 combines with J gene TRBJ2-7; unclear D gene. With 5 bases removed from V and 3 bases from J, the gap between germline ends came to 14 bases. This CDR3 region has 14 residues. Germline CDR1 reads SGHVS; CDR2 reads FQNEAQ. CDR3 sequence: CASSPLTGGYEQYF. DNA for the CDR3: TGTGCCAGCAGCCCACTAACCGGCGGCTACGAGCAGTACTTC. The entire variable domain, with the rest obtained from reference TRBV7-8 and TRBJ2-7, is as follows: GAGVSQSPRYKVAKRGQDVALRCDPISGHVSLFWYQQALGQGPEFLTYFQNEAQLDKSGLPSDRFFAERPEGSVSTLKIQRTQQEDSAVYLCASSPLTGGYEQYFGPGTRLTVT.

The chain is built from TRBV28 and TRBJ2-7, with 9 bases identical to TRBD2. CDR3 length: 13 residues. Unmatched junction bases numbered 4, after V lost 6 bases and J lost 4 bases. Germline CDR1 and CDR2: MDHEN and SYDVKM. The CDR3 DNA reads as TGTGCCAGCAGGCCTAGCGGGAAATACGAGCAGTACTTC. Translated, it gives CASRPSGKYEQYF.

The J gene is TRBJ2-3, the V gene TRBV6-1; 7 bases align to TRBD2. The V gene end was trimmed by 6 bases and the J gene end by 2 bases; junction bases not matched to a gene: 5. CDR1 is MNHNS, CDR2 SASEGT, per germline. The CDR3 consists of 14 residues. The CDR3 DNA reads TGTGCCAGCAGCCCGGGACTAATCACAGATACGCAGTATTTT. The encoded protein is CASSPGLITDTQYF.